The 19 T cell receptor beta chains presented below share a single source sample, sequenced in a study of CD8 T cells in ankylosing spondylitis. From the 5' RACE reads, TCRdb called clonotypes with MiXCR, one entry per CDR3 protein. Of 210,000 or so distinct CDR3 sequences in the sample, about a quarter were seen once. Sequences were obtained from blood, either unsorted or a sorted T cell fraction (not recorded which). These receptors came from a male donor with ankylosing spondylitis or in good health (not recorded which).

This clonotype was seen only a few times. The CDR3 coding sequence is TGTGCCAGCAGCTTAGTTAGGGGGGGTTTGAACACTGAAGCTTTCTTT. Translating gives CASSLVRGGLNTEAFF. This rearrangement joins TRBV11-2 to TRBJ1-1, with D tentatively TRBD1 (6 bases). Trimming took off 1 base at V and 0 bases at J, with 12 bases between the two ends. CDR3 length: 16 residues. From germline, CDR1 is SGHAT and CDR2 FQNNGV.

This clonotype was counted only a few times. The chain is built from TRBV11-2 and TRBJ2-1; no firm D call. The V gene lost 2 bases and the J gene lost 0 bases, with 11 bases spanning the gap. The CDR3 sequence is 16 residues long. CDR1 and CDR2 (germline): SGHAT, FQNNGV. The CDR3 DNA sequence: TGTGCCAGCAGCTTAAGCCCAGCGAGCTCCTACAATGAGCAGTTCTTC. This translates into CASSLSPASSYNEQFF.

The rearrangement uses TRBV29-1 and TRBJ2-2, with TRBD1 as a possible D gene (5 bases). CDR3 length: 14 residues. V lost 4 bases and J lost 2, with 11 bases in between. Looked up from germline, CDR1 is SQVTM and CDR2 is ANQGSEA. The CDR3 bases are TGCAGCGTTGCGTCCGGACACAACACCGGGGAGCTGTTTTTT. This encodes CSVASGHNTGELFF.

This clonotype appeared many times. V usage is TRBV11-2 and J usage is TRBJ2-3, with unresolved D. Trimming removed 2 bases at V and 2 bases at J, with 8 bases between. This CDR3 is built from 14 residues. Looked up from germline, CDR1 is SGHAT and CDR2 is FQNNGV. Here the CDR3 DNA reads TGTGCCAGCAGCTTATGGCGGTACACAGATACGCAGTATTTT. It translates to CASSLWRYTDTQYF.

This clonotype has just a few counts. CDR3 loop: CASSYGGSPLHF. Written as DNA, the CDR3 is TGTGCCAGCAGTTACGGAGGGTCACCCCTCCACTTT. J is TRBJ1-6 and V is TRBV6-5, with D unclear. Germline CDR1 MNHEY, CDR2 SVGAGI. Deletions cut 2 bases from V and 10 bases from J, with 6 bases between. The CDR3 length is 12 residues.

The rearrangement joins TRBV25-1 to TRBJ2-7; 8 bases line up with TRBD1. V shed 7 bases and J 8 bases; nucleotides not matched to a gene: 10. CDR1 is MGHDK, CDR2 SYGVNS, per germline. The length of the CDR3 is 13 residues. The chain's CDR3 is CASTGTGLTKQYF. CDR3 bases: TGTGCCAGCACCGGGACAGGATTAACGAAGCAGTACTTC.

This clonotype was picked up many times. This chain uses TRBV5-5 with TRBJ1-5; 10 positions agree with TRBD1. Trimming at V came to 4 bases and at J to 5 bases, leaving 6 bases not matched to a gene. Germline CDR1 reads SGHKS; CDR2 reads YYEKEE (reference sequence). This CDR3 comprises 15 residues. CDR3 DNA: TGTGCCAGCAGCCCGGGACAGGGGTACGATCAGCCCCAGCATTTT. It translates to CASSPGQGYDQPQHF.

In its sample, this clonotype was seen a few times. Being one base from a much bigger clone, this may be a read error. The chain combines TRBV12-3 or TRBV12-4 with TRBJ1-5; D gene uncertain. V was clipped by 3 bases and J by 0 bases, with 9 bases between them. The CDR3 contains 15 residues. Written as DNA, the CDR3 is TGTGCCAGCAGTTTTATGGCCGATAGCAATCAGCCCCAGCATTTT. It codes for CASSFMADSNQPQHF.

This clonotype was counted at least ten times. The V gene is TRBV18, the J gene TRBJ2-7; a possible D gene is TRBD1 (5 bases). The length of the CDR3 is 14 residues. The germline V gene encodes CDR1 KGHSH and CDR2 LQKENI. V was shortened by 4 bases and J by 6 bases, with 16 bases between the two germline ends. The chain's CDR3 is CASSLQGSSVEQYF. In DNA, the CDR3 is TGTGCCAGCTCACTTCAGGGATCGTCGGTCGAGCAGTACTTC.

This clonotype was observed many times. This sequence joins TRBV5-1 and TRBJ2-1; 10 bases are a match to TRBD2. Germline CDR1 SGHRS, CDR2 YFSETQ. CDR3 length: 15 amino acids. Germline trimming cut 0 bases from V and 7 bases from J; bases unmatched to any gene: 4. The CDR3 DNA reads TGCGCCAGCAGCTTGGCGGTTAGCGGGAGGAATGAGCAGTTCTTC. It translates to CASSLAVSGRNEQFF.

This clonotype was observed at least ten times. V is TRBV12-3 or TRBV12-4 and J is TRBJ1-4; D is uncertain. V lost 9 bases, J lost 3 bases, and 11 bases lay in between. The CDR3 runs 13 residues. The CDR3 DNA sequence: TGTGCCAGTACGGAACAGCCTAATGAAAAACTGTTTTTT. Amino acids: CASTEQPNEKLFF.

The CDR3 region is CSARRASGSYEQYF. The CDR3 DNA reads as TGCAGTGCTAGACGGGCTAGCGGGAGCTACGAGCAGTACTTC. The chain employs TRBV20-1 and TRBJ2-7; the match to TRBD2 covers 10 bases. The CDR3 extends over 14 amino acids. Germline-derived CDR1 and CDR2 are DFQATT and SNEGSKA (reference sequence). V lost 2 bases to trimming and J lost 3 bases; unmatched junction nucleotides: 4.

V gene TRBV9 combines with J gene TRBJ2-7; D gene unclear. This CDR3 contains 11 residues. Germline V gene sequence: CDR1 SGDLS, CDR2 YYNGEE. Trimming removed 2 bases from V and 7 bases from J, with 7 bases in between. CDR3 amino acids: CASSVRQEQYF. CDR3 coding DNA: TGTGCCAGCAGCGTGAGGCAAGAGCAGTACTTC.

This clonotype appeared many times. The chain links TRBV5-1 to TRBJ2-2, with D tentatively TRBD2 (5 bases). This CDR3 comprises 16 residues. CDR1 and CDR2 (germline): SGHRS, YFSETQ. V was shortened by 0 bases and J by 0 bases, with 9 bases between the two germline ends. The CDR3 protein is CASSLEGSANTGELFF. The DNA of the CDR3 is TGCGCCAGCAGCTTGGAGGGTAGCGCGAACACCGGGGAGCTGTTTTTT. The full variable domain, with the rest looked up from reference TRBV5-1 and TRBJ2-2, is KAGVTQTPRYLIKTRGQQVTLSCSPISGHRSVSWYQQTPGQGLQFLFEYFSETQRNKGNFPGRFSGRQFSNSRSEMNVSTLELGDSALYLCASSLEGSANTGELFFGEGSRLTVL.

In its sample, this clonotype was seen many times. As DNA, the CDR3 is TGCAGCGCCGACCTAGCGGGGTGGGAGACCCAGTACTTC. Translating gives CSADLAGWETQYF. This chain links TRBV29-1 with TRBJ2-5; 9 bases map to TRBD2. The germline V gene has CDR1 SQVTM and CDR2 ANQGSEA. V lost 7 bases, J lost 5 bases, and 8 bases stayed unmatched. The CDR3 sequence is 13 residues long. Full variable domain (missing parts from reference TRBV29-1 and TRBJ2-5): SAVISQKPSRDICQRGTSLTIQCQVDSQVTMMFWYRQQPGQSLTLIATANQGSEATYESGFVIDKFPISRPNLTFSTLTVSNMSPEDSSIYLCSADLAGWETQYFGPGTRLLVL.

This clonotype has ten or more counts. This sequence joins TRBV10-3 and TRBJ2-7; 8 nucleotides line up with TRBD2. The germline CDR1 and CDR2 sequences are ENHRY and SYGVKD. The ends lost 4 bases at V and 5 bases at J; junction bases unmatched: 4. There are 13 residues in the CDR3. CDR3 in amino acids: CAISVSGSNEQYF. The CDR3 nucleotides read TGTGCCATCAGTGTGAGCGGGAGCAACGAGCAGTACTTC.

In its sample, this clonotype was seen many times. The CDR3 here is CASSLLSGFTDTQYF. The CDR3 DNA reads TGTGCCAGCAGTTTATTATCGGGATTCACAGATACGCAGTATTTT. The chain couples TRBV28 to TRBJ2-3; possible D gene TRBD2, 5 bases. The CDR3 covers 15 residues. Germline values: CDR1 MDHEN, CDR2 SYDVKM. Trimming removed 1 base at V and 2 bases at J, with 10 bases between.

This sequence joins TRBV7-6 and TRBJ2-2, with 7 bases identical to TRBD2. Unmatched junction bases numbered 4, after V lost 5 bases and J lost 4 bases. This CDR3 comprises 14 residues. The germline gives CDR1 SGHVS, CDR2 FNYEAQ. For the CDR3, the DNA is TGTGCCAGCAGCCCAGCGGGACGCACCGGGGAGCTGTTTTTT. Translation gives CASSPAGRTGELFF.

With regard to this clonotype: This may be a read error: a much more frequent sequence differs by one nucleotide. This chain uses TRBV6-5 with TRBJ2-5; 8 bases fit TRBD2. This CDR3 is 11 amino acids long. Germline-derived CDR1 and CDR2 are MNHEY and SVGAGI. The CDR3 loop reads CASRERGTRYF. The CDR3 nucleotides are TGTGCCAGCAGGGAGCGGGGGACCCGGTACTTC.